The 10 T cell receptor beta chains presented below share a single source sample, sequenced in a study of cytomegalovirus exposure and HLA in healthy donors. Primers for the PCR totalled 60 Vbeta and 13 Jbeta. Profiled with immunoSEQ multiplex PCR; TCRdb holds only in-frame clones, not every one. The table shows about 220,000 clones, with over 70% occurring only once. Material: PBMCs. The receptors here all came from a boy aged 2 to 9 in good health and CMV-seronegative.

CDR3 residues: CSVEDVFNRDGTDTQYF. The CDR3 nucleotides read TGCAGCGTTGAAGATGTTTTTAACAGGGACGGCACAGATACGCAGTATTTT. The chain joins TRBV29-1 to TRBJ2-3, with D possibly matching TRBD1 (6 bases). The CDR3 covers 17 residues. Looked up from germline, CDR1 is SQVTM and CDR2 is ANQGSEA. V lost 0 bases to trimming and J lost 1 base, with 17 bases between them.

The chain carries TRBV5-1 and TRBJ1-2; 9 bases match TRBD1. V gave up 4 bases and J gave up 1 base; unmatched junction bases: 14. Germline CDR1 is SGHRS and CDR2 is YFSETQ. CDR3 length: 18 amino acids. The CDR3 sequence is CASSGWDRVGYHNYGYTF. Written as DNA, the CDR3 is TGCGCCAGCAGCGGCTGGGACAGGGTAGGATACCATAACTATGGCTACACCTTC.

In this sample, this clone turned up once. V and J are TRBV7-3 and TRBJ2-3; the match to TRBD2 covers 9 bases. The V gene end was trimmed by 2 bases and the J gene end by 0 bases; junction bases not matched to a gene: 3. The CDR3 totals 16 residues. Germline CDR1 reads SGHTA; CDR2 reads FQGTGA. Here the CDR3 DNA reads TGTGCCAGCAGCTTAGGGGCGGGGGGGAGCACAGATACGCAGTATTTT. As protein: CASSLGAGGSTDTQYF.

Comment on this clone: One end of the junction varies from germline; a read error may be responsible. The chain uses TRBV11-2 and TRBJ2-2; a weak D match, TRBD1 (6 bases). The germline V gene has CDR1 SGHAT and CDR2 FQNNGV. The CDR3 loop spans 14 amino acids. CDR3 loop: CASSLDRLSGELFF. In DNA form, the CDR3 reads TGTGCCAGCAGCCTAGACAGGCTTAGCGGGGAGCTGTTTTTT.

CDR3: CASSLEQGQDSGYTF. CDR3 bases: TGCGCCAGCAGCTTGGAGCAGGGCCAAGATAGTGGCTACACCTTC. The V call is TRBV5-1, the J call TRBJ1-2; D possibly corresponds to TRBD1 (5 bases). Germline V gene sequence: CDR1 SGHRS, CDR2 YFSETQ. The ends were cut back, 0 bases at V and 7 bases at J, with 16 bases in the middle. This CDR3 has 15 residues.

This clone was recorded once. The genes are TRBV2 and TRBJ2-1; TRBD2 matches at 10 bases. This CDR3 comprises 16 residues. CDR1 and CDR2 (germline): SNHLY, FYNNEI. V trimming: 4 bases; J trimming: 9 bases; junction bases outside the gene matches: 12. Here the CDR3 reads CASSGPMSGGASEQFF. CDR3 bases: TGTGCCAGCAGTGGACCCATGAGCGGGGGGGCCTCTGAGCAGTTCTTC.

This clone was counted only a few times. In the same sample, other DNA sequences code for this CDR3. CDR3 in amino acids: CASSLGGGPYNEQFF. CDR3 in DNA: TGCGCCAGCAGCTTGGGGGGGGGACCATACAATGAGCAGTTCTTC. The chain links TRBV5-1 to TRBJ2-1; 7 positions agree with TRBD2. Germline-derived CDR1 and CDR2 are SGHRS and YFSETQ. With 0 bases clipped from V and 4 bases from J, the junction kept 4 bases outside the gene matches. The CDR3 is 15 residues long.

The rearrangement uses TRBV5-4 and TRBJ1-4; D perhaps matches TRBD1 (5 bases). CDR1 is SGHNT and CDR2 is YYREEE in the germline V gene (reference sequence). V lost 0 bases, J lost 5 bases, and 14 bases lay in between. This CDR3 region has 16 residues. CDR3 bases: TGTGCCAGCAGCTTGGCCCCGACAGACACAAATGAAAAACTGTTTTTT. It specifies CASSLAPTDTNEKLFF.

The chain has TRBV10-3 and TRBJ1-1; D is uncertain. Between the trimmed V and J ends, which lost 3 bases and 11 bases, there was a span of 10 bases. Germline values: CDR1 ENHRY, CDR2 SYGVKD. The CDR3 has 11 amino acids. CDR3 amino acids: CAISDSWRAFF. In DNA, the CDR3 is TGTGCCATCAGTGACAGCTGGCGGGCTTTCTTT.

The J gene is TRBJ2-5, the V gene TRBV9, with a tentative D call TRBD1 (6 bases). The J call may be faulty, since TRBJ2-7 better matches the DNA end. This CDR3 has 16 amino acids. Germline values: CDR1 SGDLS, CDR2 YYNGEE. Written as DNA, the CDR3 is TGTGCCAGCAGCGGAGGCGGGCAGGGGAGCTCCTACGAGCAGTACTTC. Encoded protein: CASSGGGQGSSYEQYF.